This TCR beta chain was identified during a study of cytotoxic CD8 clonotypes in ibrutinib-treated CLL. Study details: There were 11 relapsed/refractory patients and 15 treatment-naive patients, and fewer than 18 were IGHV unmutated. A mean of around 260,000 productive templates and tens of thousands of productive rearrangements was obtained per sample.

Measured with immunoSEQ multiplex PCR; TCRdb has only the in-frame clones, and not every one. The data contain 100,000 to 150,000 clones, around 85% of them singletons. V was shortened by 1 base and J by 8 bases, with 11 bases between the two germline ends. Germline V gene lookup returns CDR1 SGHTA and CDR2 FQGNSA. CDR3 length: 13 residues. Study-level results: Public clonotypes, rarely seen, contracted or held steady on treatment.

In the case of this clone: Its antigen is not identified.

This chain joins TRBV7-2 and TRBJ1-2; D gene unclear. Material: PBMCs, obtained after 24 months of ibrutinib treatment. The TCR originated in a human donor with chronic lymphocytic leukemia. The CDR3 DNA sequence: TGTGCCAGCAGCTTAGGAGGATCTCGGGGCTACACCTTC. This sequence encodes CASSLGGSRGYTF. The full variable domain, its missing parts supplied by reference TRBV7-2 and TRBJ1-2, is GAGVSQSPSNKVTEKGKDVELRCDPISGHTALYWYRQSLGQGLEFLIYFQGNSAPDKSGLPSDRFSAERTGGSVSTLTIQRTQQEDSAVYLCASSLGGSRGYTFGSGTRLTVV.